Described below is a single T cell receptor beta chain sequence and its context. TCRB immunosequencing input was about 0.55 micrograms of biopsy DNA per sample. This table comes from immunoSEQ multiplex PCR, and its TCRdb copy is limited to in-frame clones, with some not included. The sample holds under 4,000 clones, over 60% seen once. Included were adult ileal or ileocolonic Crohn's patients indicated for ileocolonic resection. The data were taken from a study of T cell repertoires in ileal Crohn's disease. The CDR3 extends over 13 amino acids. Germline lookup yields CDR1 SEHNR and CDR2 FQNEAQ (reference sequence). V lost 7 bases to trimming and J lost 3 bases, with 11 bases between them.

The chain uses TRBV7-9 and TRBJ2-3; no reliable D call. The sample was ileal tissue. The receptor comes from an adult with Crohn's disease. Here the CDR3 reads CASNNPRTDTQYF. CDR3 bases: TGTGCCAGCAATAACCCGAGGACAGATACGCAGTATTTT.